This TCR beta chain originates from a study of T cell changes during pregnancy in multiple sclerosis. CDR1 PRHDT and CDR2 FYEKMQ come from the germline V gene (reference sequence). CDR3 size: 12 residues. Method: immunoSEQ multiplex PCR; TCRdb's copy keeps in-frame clones and lacks some. The profile shows roughly 22,000 clones, about nine tenths of them singletons. The receptor comes from a female donor in good health, enrolled as a control in a pregnancy study. The J gene is TRBJ2-3, the V gene TRBV13; D gene unclear. The tail of the sequence fits TRBJ1-5 better, so the J call may be wrong. The sequences come from CD4+ T cells from peripheral blood mononuclear cells, collected after pregnancy. The CDR3 nucleotides are TGTGCCAGCAGCTTAGGCGGGGATACGCAGCATTTT. As protein: CASSLGGDTQHF.